This T cell receptor (beta chain) was retrieved from a study of blood T cell repertoires in COVID-19. Background on the study: Sites across the United States, Italy and Spain contributed samples from acute and convalescent COVID-19. PBMCs, B-cell-depleted T cells, or T cells were the source of the cDNA or gDNA that made up the material.

The CDR3 covers 15 residues. From germline, CDR1 is MDHEN and CDR2 SYDVKM. Unmatched junction bases numbered 7, after V lost 7 bases and J lost 0 bases. As originally analysed: The authors estimated nucleated cell counts from reference gene primer amplification. TCRdb's table, derived via immunoSEQ multiplex PCR, lists solely in-frame clones and lacks some. V, J and clone size are those of that table, while D and trimming were read from the DNA. The repertoire holds some 240,000 clones, with around 81% as singletons. Sequencing input: peripheral blood. This chain uses TRBV28 with TRBJ1-2; TRBD1 agrees at 8 bases. This receptor was obtained from a human donor in a cohort sampled during active COVID-19. CDR3 sequence reads: CASIRQDRANYGYTF. The CDR3 DNA is TGTGCCAGCATCAGACAGGACAGGGCTAACTATGGCTACACCTTC.